The 17 T cell receptor beta chains reported below all come from one sample, sequenced in a study of OX40 agonist ivuxolimab in advanced cancers. The table came from immunoSEQ multiplex PCR; TCRdb's copy has only in-frame clones and leaves some out. The data contain roughly 77,000 clones, approximately 84% of them seen just once; the ten biggest clones take up roughly 4.6%. Sequenced material: CD4+ or CD8+ T cells sorted from blood, taken in a trial of the OX40 agonist ivuxolimab. These receptors originate from an adult with an advanced solid tumor such as melanoma, head and neck, liver or kidney cancer.

The chain combines TRBV2 with TRBJ1-1, with 11 nucleotides matching TRBD1. Looked up from germline, CDR1 is SNHLY and CDR2 is FYNNEI. Trimming cost V 5 bases and J 3 bases; bases outside gene matches: 5. CDR3 length equals 15 residues. The CDR3 nucleotides are TGTGCCAGCAGTTGGACAGGGGGCGCCTACACTGAAGCTTTCTTT. This translates into CASSWTGGAYTEAFF. Together with reference TRBV2 and TRBJ1-1, the CDR3 gives the full variable domain: EPEVTQTPSHQVTQMGQEVILRCVPISNHLYFYWYRQILGQKVEFLVSFYNNEISEKSEIFDDQFSVERPDGSNFTLKIRSTKLEDSAMYFCASSWTGGAYTEAFFGQGTRLTVV.

This chain connects TRBV27 to TRBJ1-2, with D hard to call. Germline CDR1 is MNHEY and CDR2 is SMNVEV (reference sequence). Trimming removed 6 bases from V and 4 bases from J, with 12 bases in between. The CDR3 has 13 residues. The CDR3 DNA sequence: TGTGCCAGCAGCCAGACTCCTAGCTATGGCTACACCTTC. Translated, it gives CASSQTPSYGYTF.

This clone was seen a handful of times. The chain is built from TRBV5-5 and TRBJ1-3; maybe TRBD1 (5 bases). V lost 0 bases to trimming and J lost 4 bases, with 8 bases between them. The CDR3 is made up of 14 amino acids. The germline V gene encodes CDR1 SGHKS and CDR2 YYEKEE (reference sequence). For the CDR3, the DNA is TGTGCCAGCAGCTTGGAGCCAGGGGGAAACACCATATATTTT. This encodes CASSLEPGGNTIYF.

V usage is TRBV6-4 and J usage is TRBJ2-3, with 9 bases fitting TRBD2. Germline CDR1 MRHNA, CDR2 SNTAGT. The CDR3 totals 16 residues. V lost 4 bases and J lost 5; bases outside the gene matches: 10. Written as DNA, the CDR3 is TGTGCCAGCAGTGTCGCTAGCGGGAATGGAATAGATACGCAGTATTTT. This sequence encodes CASSVASGNGIDTQYF.

This clone appeared once. The chain uses TRBV5-1 and TRBJ2-1, with D possibly being TRBD1 or TRBD2 (6 bases each). Trimming shortened V by 3 bases and J by 5 bases, and 18 bases separated the two germline ends. The germline V gene has CDR1 SGHRS and CDR2 YFSETQ. There are 16 residues in the CDR3. The CDR3 DNA reads as TGCGCCAGCAGCTGGGGGGCTAGCGCAAACCACAATGAGCAGTTCTTC. Encoded protein: CASSWGASANHNEQFF.

This sequence joins TRBV30 and TRBJ2-3, with 9 bases that match TRBD2. Germline V lookup: CDR1 GTSNPN, CDR2 SVGIG (reference sequence). This CDR3 is built from 16 residues. V lost 2 bases and J lost 1; bases outside the gene matches: 7. CDR3 loop: CAWSILSGSGTDTQYF. CDR3 DNA: TGTGCCTGGAGTATTCTTAGCGGGAGTGGCACAGATACGCAGTATTTT.

The rearrangement uses TRBV18 and TRBJ2-3, with D perhaps matching TRBD1 (6 bases). The CDR3 runs 15 residues. Trimming left V 4 bases short and J 4 bases short, with 15 bases between. Germline V CDR1 and CDR2: KGHSH, LQKENI. Here the CDR3 reads CASSLFRDKADTQYF. CDR3 in DNA: TGTGCCAGCTCACTTTTCCGGGACAAGGCAGATACGCAGTATTTT.

V gene TRBV5-6 combines with J gene TRBJ2-6; D is possibly TRBD1 or TRBD2 (5 bases each). The CDR3 consists of 18 residues. Germline loops: CDR1 SGHDT, CDR2 YYEEEE. Trimming took 0 bases from V and 1 from J, leaving 14 bases between them. CDR3 sequence reads: CASSLEFGASSGANVLTF. CDR3 sequence (DNA): TGTGCCAGCAGCTTGGAATTCGGGGCGTCTTCTGGGGCCAACGTCCTGACTTTC. The variable domain in full, with the rest retrieved from reference TRBV5-6 and TRBJ2-6, is DAGVTQSPTHLIKTRGQQVTLRCSPKSGHDTVSWYQQALGQGPQFIFQYYEEEERQRGNFPDRFSGHQFPNYSSELNVNALLLGDSALYLCASSLEFGASSGANVLTFGAGSRLTVL.

In this sample, this clone turned up a few times. V is TRBV27 and J is TRBJ2-7; a weak D match, TRBD2 (5 bases). The CDR3 has 14 residues. Germline values: CDR1 MNHEY, CDR2 SMNVEV (reference sequence). The V and J ends lost 0 bases and 4 bases respectively, with 10 bases between them. The CDR3 sequence: CASSLSPAAYEQYF. In DNA form, the CDR3 reads TGTGCCAGCAGTTTATCGCCAGCGGCGTACGAGCAGTACTTC.

Points on this clone: The same CDR3 is also encoded by other DNA sequences in this sample. The CDR3 DNA sequence: TGTGCCAGCAGCGTAGGGGTAGGGACAGAAAATTCACCCCTCCACTTT. It specifies CASSVGVGTENSPLHF. This chain joins TRBV9 and TRBJ1-6; 7 nucleotides align to TRBD1. Germline V gene data show CDR1 as SGDLS and CDR2 as YYNGEE. Trimming removed 0 bases from V and 7 bases from J; junction bases left unmatched: 7. The CDR3 sequence is 16 residues long.

The genes are TRBV2 and TRBJ2-5; 7 bases are a match to TRBD2. The closer fit of TRBJ2-7 to the DNA end suggests the J call may be wrong. The CDR3 length is 15 residues. Germline V gene lookup returns CDR1 SNHLY and CDR2 FYNNEI. The CDR3 here is CASSESSGVSYEQYF. For the CDR3, the DNA is TGTGCCAGCAGTGAATCGAGCGGGGTGTCCTACGAGCAGTACTTC.

This clone was found once. V is TRBV5-8 and J is TRBJ1-5; 7 bases align to TRBD1. CDR1 is SGHTS, CDR2 YDEGEE, per germline. This CDR3 has 16 amino acids. Trimming at V came to 4 bases and at J to 0 bases, leaving 7 bases not matched to a gene. The CDR3 nucleotides are TGTGCCAGCAGCCCCCGGACAGGTCCTAGCAATCAGCCCCAGCATTTT. This gives the protein CASSPRTGPSNQPQHF.

This clone appeared a single time. This chain joins TRBV21-1 and TRBJ1-4; TRBD1, as called in the table, went unchecked against the DNA. TRBV21-1 is a listed pseudogene. This CDR3 spans 19 amino acids. CDR3 sequence (DNA): TGTGCCAGCAGCAAAGGATCTGGGGCCGTCCCATCAACTAATGAAAAACTGTTTTTT. Its translation: CASSKGSGAVPSTNEKLFF.

J is TRBJ2-5 and V is TRBV2; 7 bases fit TRBD2. V dropped 7 bases and J dropped 3; count of bases not matched to a gene: 8. The CDR3 covers 14 residues. Germline V gives CDR1 SNHLY, CDR2 FYNNEI. CDR3 amino acids: CASTVGGVKETQYF. CDR3 bases: TGTGCCAGCACTGTGGGGGGGGTAAAAGAGACCCAGTACTTC.

This rearrangement joins TRBV7-2 to TRBJ2-5; no definite D call. TRBJ2-7 explains the end of the DNA better; the J call may be wrong. The CDR3 totals 15 residues. Germline CDR1 reads SGHTA; CDR2 reads FQGNSA. The CDR3 coding sequence is TGTGCCAGCAGCTTGACGTTAGGAAGTTCGGGCGAGCAGTACTTC. It yields the protein CASSLTLGSSGEQYF.

The chain combines TRBV10-3 with TRBJ1-1; tentatively, D is TRBD1 (6 bases). From germline, CDR1 is ENHRY and CDR2 SYGVKD. The CDR3 covers 13 residues. V was pared by 4 bases and J by 2 bases, with 8 bases between. The CDR3, as DNA: TGTGCCATCAGTGTGGACAGCAACACTGAAGCTTTCTTT. Encoded protein: CAISVDSNTEAFF.

The genes are TRBV2 and TRBJ1-3; 9 nucleotides align to TRBD1. J gave up 4 bases and V 5 bases, and 9 bases lay outside the gene matches. Per germline, CDR1 SNHLY and CDR2 FYNNEI. The CDR3 sequence is 16 residues long. For the CDR3, the DNA is TGTGCCAGCAGTCGAGTACAGGGGGCGGCCGGAAACACCATATATTTT. Its protein product is CASSRVQGAAGNTIYF.